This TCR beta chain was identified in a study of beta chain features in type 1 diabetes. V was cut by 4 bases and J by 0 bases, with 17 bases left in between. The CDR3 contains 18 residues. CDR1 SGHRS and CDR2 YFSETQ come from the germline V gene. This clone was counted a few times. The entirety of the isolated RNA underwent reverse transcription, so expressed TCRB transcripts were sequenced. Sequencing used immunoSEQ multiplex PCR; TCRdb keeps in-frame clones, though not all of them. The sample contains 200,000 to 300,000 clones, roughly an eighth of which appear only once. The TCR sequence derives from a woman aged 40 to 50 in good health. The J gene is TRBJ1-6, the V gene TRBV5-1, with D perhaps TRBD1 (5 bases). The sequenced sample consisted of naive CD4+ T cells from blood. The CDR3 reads CASSQPTVSSSYNSPLHF. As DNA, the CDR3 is TGCGCCAGCAGCCAACCGACAGTCTCGAGCTCCTATAATTCACCCCTCCACTTT.